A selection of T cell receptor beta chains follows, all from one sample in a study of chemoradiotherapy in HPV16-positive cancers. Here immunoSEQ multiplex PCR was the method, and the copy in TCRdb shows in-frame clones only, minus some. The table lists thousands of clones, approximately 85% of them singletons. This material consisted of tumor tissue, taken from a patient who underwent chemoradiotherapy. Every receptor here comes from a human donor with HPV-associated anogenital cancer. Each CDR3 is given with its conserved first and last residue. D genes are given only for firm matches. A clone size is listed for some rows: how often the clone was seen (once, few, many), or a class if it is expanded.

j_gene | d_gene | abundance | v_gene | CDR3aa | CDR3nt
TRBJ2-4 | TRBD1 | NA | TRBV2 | CASEGAQLAKNIQYF | TGTGCCAGCGAGGGGGCACAGCTAGCCAAAAACATTCAGTACTTC
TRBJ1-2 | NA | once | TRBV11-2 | CASTRDAGGGYTF | TGTGCCAGCACCCGGGACGCCGGCGGTGGCTACACCTTC
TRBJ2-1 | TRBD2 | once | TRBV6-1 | CASMRLAGDYNEQFF | TGTGCCAGCATGCGACTAGCGGGGGACTACAATGAGCAGTTCTTC
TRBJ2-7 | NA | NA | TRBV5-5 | CASSLGGRWYEQYF | TGTGCCAGCAGCTTGGGGGGGAGGTGGTACGAGCAGTACTTC
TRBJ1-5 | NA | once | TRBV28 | CASSLKVYSNQPQHF | TGTGCCAGCAGTTTGAAGGTTTATAGCAATCAGCCCCAGCATTTT
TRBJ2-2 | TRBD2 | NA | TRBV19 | CASSPRDYLSAGELFF | TGTGCCAGTAGTCCCCGGGACTACCTCAGCGCCGGGGAGCTGTTTTTT
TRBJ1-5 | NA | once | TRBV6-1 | CASTSQGYQPQHF | TGTGCCAGCACTTCACAGGGCTATCAGCCCCAGCATTTT
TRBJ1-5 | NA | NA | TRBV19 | CASSIALDSAYQPQHF | TGTGCCAGTAGTATCGCTTTGGACAGCGCCTATCAGCCCCAGCATTTT
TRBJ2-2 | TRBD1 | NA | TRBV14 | CASSHSGTVGGELFF | TGTGCCAGCAGCCATTCAGGGACAGTCGGCGGGGAGCTGTTTTTT
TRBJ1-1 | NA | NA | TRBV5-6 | CASSPLENTEAFF | TGTGCCAGCAGTCCCTTGGAGAACACTGAAGCTTTCTTT
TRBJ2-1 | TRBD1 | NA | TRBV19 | CASSDPAGQGYNEQFF | TGTGCCAGTAGTGACCCTGCGGGACAGGGGTACAATGAGCAGTTCTTC
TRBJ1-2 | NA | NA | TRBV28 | CASSAPGPNYGYTF | TGTGCCAGCAGTGCGCCGGGCCCTAACTATGGCTACACCTTC
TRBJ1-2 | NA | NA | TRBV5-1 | CASSTQGPGDGYTF | TGCGCCAGCAGCACGCAGGGGCCCGGCGACGGCTACACCTTC
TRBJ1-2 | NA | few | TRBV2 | CASRVEGDSGYGYTF | TGTGCCAGCAGGGTCGAAGGTGACTCAGGGTATGGCTACACCTTC
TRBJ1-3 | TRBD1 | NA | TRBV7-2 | CASSLFLSGTGPGNTIYF | TGTGCCAGCAGCTTATTTTTATCGGGGACAGGGCCTGGAAACACCATATATTTT
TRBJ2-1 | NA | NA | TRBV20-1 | CSGLPDREQFF | TGCAGTGGACTCCCCGATCGGGAGCAGTTCTTC
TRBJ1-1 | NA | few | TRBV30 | CAWSVQTEAFF | TGTGCCTGGAGCGTACAGACTGAAGCTTTCTTT
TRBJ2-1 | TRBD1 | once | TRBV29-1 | CSVTGTGAYNEQFF | TGCAGCGTAACCGGGACAGGGGCCTACAATGAGCAGTTCTTC
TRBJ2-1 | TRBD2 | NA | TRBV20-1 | CTSGRVDEQFF | TGCACTAGCGGGAGGGTTGATGAGCAGTTCTTC
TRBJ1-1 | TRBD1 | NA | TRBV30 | CAWSETGFREAFF | TGTGCCTGGAGTGAGACAGGGTTTCGAGAAGCTTTCTTT
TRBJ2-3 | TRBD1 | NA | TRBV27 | CASSFRGPSTDTQYF | TGTGCCAGCAGTTTCAGGGGGCCTAGCACAGATACGCAGTATTTT